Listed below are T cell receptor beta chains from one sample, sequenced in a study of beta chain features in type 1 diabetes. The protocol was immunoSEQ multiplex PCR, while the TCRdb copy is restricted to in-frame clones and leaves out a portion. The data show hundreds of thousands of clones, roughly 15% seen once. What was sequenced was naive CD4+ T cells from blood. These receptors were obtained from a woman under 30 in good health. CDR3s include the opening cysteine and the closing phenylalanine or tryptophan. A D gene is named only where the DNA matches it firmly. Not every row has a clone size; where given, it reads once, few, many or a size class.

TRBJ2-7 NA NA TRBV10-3 CAISGNSHEQYF TGTGCCATCAGTGGTAACTCACACGAGCAGTACTTC
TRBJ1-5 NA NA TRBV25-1 CASSESPASGTDTQHF TGTGCCAGCAGTGAATCTCCAGCGTCGGGCACAGATACGCAGCATTTT
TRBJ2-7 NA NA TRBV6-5 CASSYSRNGNYEQYF TGTGCCAGCAGTTACTCGCGGAATGGGAACTACGAGCAGTACTTC
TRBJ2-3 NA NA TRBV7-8 CASGVRSSTDTQYF TGTGCCAGCGGGGTGAGGTCTAGCACAGATACGCAGTATTTT
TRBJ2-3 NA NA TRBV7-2 CASSFLAEGTDTQYF TGTGCCAGCAGCTTTTTGGCGGAGGGCACAGATACGCAGTATTTT
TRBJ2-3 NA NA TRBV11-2 CASSSRRRTSTDTQYF TGTGCCAGCAGCTCACGCCGACGGACCAGCACAGATACGCAGTATTTT
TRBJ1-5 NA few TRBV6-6 CASSVAAGRGNQPQHF TGTGCCAGCAGCGTTGCCGCAGGGCGAGGTAATCAGCCCCAGCATTTT
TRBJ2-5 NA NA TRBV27 CASSAYRGKAIGETQYF TGTGCCAGCAGTGCCTATCGCGGGAAGGCAATTGGGGAGACCCAGTACTTC
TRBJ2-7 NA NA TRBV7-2 CASSLVGPRYEQYF TGTGCCAGCAGCTTAGTGGGGCCTCGGTACGAGCAGTACTTC
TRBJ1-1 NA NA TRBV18 CASSPNQGTNTEAFF TGTGCCAGCTCACCGAATCAGGGCACGAACACTGAAGCTTTCTTT
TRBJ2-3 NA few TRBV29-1 CSVEKGGTRTDTQYF TGCAGCGTTGAAAAGGGGGGCACTCGCACAGATACGCAGTATTTT
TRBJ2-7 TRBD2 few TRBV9 CASSLGLAGLSGEQYF TGTGCCAGCAGCCTCGGACTAGCGGGACTTTCGGGCGAGCAGTACTTC
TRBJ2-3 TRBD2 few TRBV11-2 CASSRSGVGQYF TGTGCCAGCAGCCGCAGCGGGGTTGGGCAGTATTTT
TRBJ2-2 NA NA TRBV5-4 CASSLSSDTGELFF TGTGCCAGCAGCTTGAGTTCGGACACCGGGGAGCTGTTTTTT
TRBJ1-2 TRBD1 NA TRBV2 CASKVQGDAYGYTF TGTGCCAGCAAGGTCCAGGGGGATGCCTATGGCTACACCTTC
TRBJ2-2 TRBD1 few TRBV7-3 CASSLSRQGNTGELFF TGTGCCAGCAGCCTCTCGCGACAGGGGAACACCGGGGAGCTGTTTTTT
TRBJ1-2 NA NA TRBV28 CASRRAGGDHGYTF TGTGCCAGCAGACGAGCTGGAGGAGATCATGGCTACACCTTC
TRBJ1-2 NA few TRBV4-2 CASSQETGFVFGNYGYTF TGTGCCAGCAGCCAGGAAACAGGGTTTGTCTTCGGAAACTATGGCTACACCTTC
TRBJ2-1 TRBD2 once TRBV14 CASSKWASGRGYEQFF TGTGCCAGCAGCAAATGGGCTAGCGGGAGGGGTTATGAGCAGTTCTTC
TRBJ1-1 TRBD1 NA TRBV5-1 CASSLEGQTEAFF TGCGCCAGCAGCTTGGAGGGACAGACGGAAGCTTTCTTT
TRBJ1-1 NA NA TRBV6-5 CASSPRQKSTEAFF TGTGCCAGCAGCCCCAGACAGAAAAGCACTGAAGCTTTCTTT
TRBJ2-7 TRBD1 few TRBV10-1 CASSDRDRGTYEQYF TGCGCCAGCAGTGACCGTGACAGGGGTACCTACGAGCAGTACTTC
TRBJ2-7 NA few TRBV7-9 CASSPQGAYEQYF TGTGCCAGCAGCCCACAGGGTGCCTACGAGCAGTACTTC
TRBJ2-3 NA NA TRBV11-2 CASSLAGTTQYF TGTGCCAGCAGCTTAGCCGGGACCACGCAGTATTTT
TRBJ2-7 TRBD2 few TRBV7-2 CASSPRLAGSSYEQYF TGTGCCAGCAGCCCGAGACTAGCGGGTAGCTCCTACGAGCAGTACTTC
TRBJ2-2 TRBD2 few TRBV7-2 CASSLGLQSGELFF TGTGCCAGCAGCTTGGGACTACAGTCCGGGGAGCTGTTTTTT
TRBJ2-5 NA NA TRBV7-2 CASSFSETQYF TGTGCCAGCAGCTTTTCCGAGACCCAGTACTTC
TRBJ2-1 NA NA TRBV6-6 CASSPSYNEQFF TGTGCCAGCAGTCCCTCCTACAATGAGCAGTTCTTC
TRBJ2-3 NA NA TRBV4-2 CASSQEAPRRLLFTDTQYF TGTGCCAGCAGCCAAGAGGCCCCGCGGAGACTCCTCTTTACAGATACGCAGTATTTT
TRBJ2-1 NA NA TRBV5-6 CASSFSAGREQFF TGTGCCAGCAGCTTTTCGGCCGGAAGGGAGCAGTTCTTC
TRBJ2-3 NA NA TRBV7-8 CASSLGRTYRSTDTQYF TGTGCCAGCAGCTTAGGAAGGACCTACCGTTCCACAGATACGCAGTATTTT
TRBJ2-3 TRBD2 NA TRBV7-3 CASSRTSGATDTQYF TGTGCCAGCAGCCGGACTAGCGGAGCCACAGATACGCAGTATTTT
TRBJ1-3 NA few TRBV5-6 CASSFTGVLSGNTIYF TGTGCCAGCAGCTTCACAGGTGTTCTCTCTGGAAACACCATATATTTT
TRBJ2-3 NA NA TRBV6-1 CASSATSASTDTQYF TGTGCCAGCAGTGCGACTAGTGCTAGCACAGATACGCAGTATTTT
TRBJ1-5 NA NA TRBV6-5 CASRRHFSNQPQHF TGTGCCAGCAGGAGACACTTTAGCAATCAGCCCCAGCATTTT
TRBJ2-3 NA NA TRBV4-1 CASSQRNSGGTDTQYF TGCGCCAGCAGCCAGCGGAACAGTGGGGGCACAGATACGCAGTATTTT
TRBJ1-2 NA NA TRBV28 CASSLETYGYTF TGTGCCAGCAGTTTGGAGACCTATGGCTACACCTTC
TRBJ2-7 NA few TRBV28 CASTQGGGRNEQYF TGTGCCAGCACACAAGGGGGGGGCCGGAACGAGCAGTACTTC
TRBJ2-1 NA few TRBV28 CASRGLKRDYNEQFF TGTGCCAGCAGGGGACTCAAGAGGGACTACAATGAGCAGTTCTTC
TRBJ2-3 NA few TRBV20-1 CSASAADTQYF TGCAGTGCTAGTGCCGCAGATACGCAGTATTTT
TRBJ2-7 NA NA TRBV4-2 CASSQDYAEQYF TGTGCCAGCAGCCAAGATTATGCCGAGCAGTACTTC
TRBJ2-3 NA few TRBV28 CASSSTAVPTQDTQYF TGTGCCAGCAGTTCTACAGCGGTCCCCACCCAGGATACGCAGTATTTT
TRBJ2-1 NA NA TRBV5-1 CASSLGQSYNEQFF TGCGCCAGCAGCTTGGGGCAGTCCTACAATGAGCAGTTCTTC
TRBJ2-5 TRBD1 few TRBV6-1 CASRRQGEETQYF TGTGCCAGCAGACGACAGGGGGAAGAGACCCAGTACTTC
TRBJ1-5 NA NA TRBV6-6 CASSSGTRQPQHF TGTGCCAGCAGTTCCGGGACGAGACAGCCCCAGCATTTT
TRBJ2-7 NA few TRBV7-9 CASGRVPDEQYF TGTGCCAGCGGTCGGGTGCCGGACGAGCAGTACTTC
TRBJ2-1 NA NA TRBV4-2 CASSQDRLGRGTRLDEQFF TGTGCCAGCAGCCAAGATCGACTGGGGCGTGGGACCCGCCTTGATGAGCAGTTCTTC
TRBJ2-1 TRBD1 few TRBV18 CASSPTGTGDLNEQFF TGTGCCAGCTCACCAACCGGGACAGGGGACCTCAATGAGCAGTTCTTC
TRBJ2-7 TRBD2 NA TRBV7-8 CASSFFLAGEQYF TGTGCCAGCAGCTTTTTCCTAGCGGGTGAGCAGTACTTC
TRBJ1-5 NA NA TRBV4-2 CASSQASNQPQHF TGTGCCAGCAGCCAAGCTAGCAATCAGCCCCAGCATTTT
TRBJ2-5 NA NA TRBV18 CASSIRGAGRETQYF TGTGCCAGCTCAATAAGGGGCGCCGGGCGAGAGACCCAGTACTTC